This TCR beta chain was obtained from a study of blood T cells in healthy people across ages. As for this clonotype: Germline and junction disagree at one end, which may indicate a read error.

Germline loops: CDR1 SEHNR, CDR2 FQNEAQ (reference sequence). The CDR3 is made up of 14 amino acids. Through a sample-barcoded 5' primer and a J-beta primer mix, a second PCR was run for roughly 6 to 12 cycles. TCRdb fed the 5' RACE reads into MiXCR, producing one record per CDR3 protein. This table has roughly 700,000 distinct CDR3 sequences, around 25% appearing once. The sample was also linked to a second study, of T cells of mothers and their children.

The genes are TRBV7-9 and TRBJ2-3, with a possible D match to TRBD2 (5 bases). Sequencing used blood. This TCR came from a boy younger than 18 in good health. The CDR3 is CSSSSLLGPDTQYF. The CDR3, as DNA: TGTTCCAGCAGCTCGCTACTAGGCCCAGATACGCAGTATTTT.